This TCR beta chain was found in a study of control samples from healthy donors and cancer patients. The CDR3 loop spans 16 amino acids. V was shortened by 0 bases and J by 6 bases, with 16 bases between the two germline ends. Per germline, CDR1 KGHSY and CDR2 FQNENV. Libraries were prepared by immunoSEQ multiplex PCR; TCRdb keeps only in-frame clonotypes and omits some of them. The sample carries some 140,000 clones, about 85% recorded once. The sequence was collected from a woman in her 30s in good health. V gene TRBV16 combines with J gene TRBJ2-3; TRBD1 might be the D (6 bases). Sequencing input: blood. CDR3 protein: CASSQSGTQKVDTQYF. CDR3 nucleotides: TGTGCCAGCAGCCAATCAGGGACACAAAAGGTGGATACGCAGTATTTT.